Listed here are 10 T cell receptor beta chains from one sample, sequenced in a study of blood T cells in healthy people across ages. For the second PCR, which ran for about 6 to 11 cycles, a sample-barcoded 5' primer and a J-beta primer mix were used. Via MiXCR, TCRdb re-called the 5' RACE reads, giving one row per CDR3 protein. The repertoire consists of 1.5 million to 1.8 million distinct CDR3 sequences, with 40% to 45% occurring once and the leading ten covering under 5%. Sequencing used blood. These receptors all come from a woman aged 18-30 years in good health.

On this clonotype itself: Germline and junction disagree at one end, which may indicate a read error. The rearrangement links TRBV29-1 to TRBJ1-6; 9 bases fit TRBD1. The CDR3 totals 14 residues. From germline, CDR1 is SQVTM and CDR2 ANQGSEA. The CDR3 DNA sequence: TGCAGCGTGGCCGGGACAGGGAGCCATTCACCCCCCCACTTT. It yields the protein CSVAGTGSHSPPHF.

The J gene is TRBJ2-7, the V gene TRBV6-2 or TRBV6-3, with 7 bases matching TRBD1. Per the germline V gene, CDR1 is MNHEY and CDR2 is SVGEGT. The CDR3 is made up of 12 amino acids. The V and J ends lost 7 bases and 6 bases, in that order; junction bases with no gene match: 6. CDR3 DNA: TGTGCCAGCAAACTAAACAGGGGCGAGCAGTACTTC. It specifies CASKLNRGEQYF.

The table lists this clonotype with a few counts. The rearrangement uses TRBV6-5 and TRBJ2-2; 8 bases fit TRBD1. CDR1 is MNHEY, CDR2 SVGAGI, per germline. V gave up 6 bases and J gave up 9 bases; unmatched junction bases: 6. The CDR3 runs to 13 residues. CDR3 loop: CASSKDRVRELFF. DNA of the CDR3: TGTGCCAGCAGCAAGGACAGGGTTCGGGAGCTGTTTTTT.

This clonotype was seen only a few times. The chain is built from TRBV5-1 and TRBJ2-5; 7 positions match TRBD2. The CDR3 is made up of 16 amino acids. V lost 0 bases to trimming and J lost 0 bases; unmatched junction nucleotides: 5. The germline gives CDR1 SGHRS, CDR2 YFSETQ. The CDR3 protein is CASSLDGLGYQETQYF. The CDR3 DNA is TGCGCCAGCAGCTTGGATGGACTAGGGTACCAAGAGACCCAGTACTTC.

This clonotype turned up a few times. Just one base apart from a much larger clone, this may be a read error. The V gene is TRBV7-9, the J gene TRBJ1-6; 9 positions match TRBD1. Looked up from germline, CDR1 is SEHNR and CDR2 is FQNEAQ (reference sequence). This CDR3 has 17 amino acids. The V segment lost 6 bases and the J segment 9 bases; nucleotides outside the gene matches: 15. CDR3 nucleotides: TGTGCCAGCAGTTTCGCTGACGGGACAGGGAGTCGTTCACCCCTCCACTTT. Translation: CASSFADGTGSRSPLHF.

In this sample, this clonotype turned up a few times. The rearrangement links TRBV9 to TRBJ1-1, with D possibly TRBD1 on 5 matching bases. The CDR3 covers 14 residues. Germline CDR1 is SGDLS and CDR2 is YYNGEE. V lost 4 bases and J lost 5, with 15 bases in between. The CDR3 is CASSNLGGGTEAFF. The CDR3 DNA sequence: TGTGCCAGCAGCAACCTGGGGGGTGGAACTGAAGCTTTCTTT.

This clonotype was picked up one time. This chain links TRBV5-1 with TRBJ2-5; maybe TRBD2 (6 bases). Trimming stripped 4 bases from V and 11 bases from J, with 24 bases between. Germline values: CDR1 SGHRS, CDR2 YFSETQ. The CDR3 is 15 amino acids. The CDR3 spells CASSPGLRLYNEQYF. Here the CDR3 DNA reads TGCGCCAGCAGCCCAGGACTACGCCTTTACAATGAGCAGTACTTC.

The count of this clonotype is one. J is TRBJ2-7 and V is TRBV20-1; 9 nucleotides align to TRBD2. Germline V gives CDR1 DFQATT, CDR2 SNEGSKA (reference sequence). This CDR3 has 15 amino acids. J gave up 7 bases and V 7 bases, and 17 bases lay outside the gene matches. The CDR3 nucleotides read TGCAGTGTCCCCCCCCCTAGCGGGGCTTACAATGAGCAGTACTTC. Translating it yields CSVPPPSGAYNEQYF.

This clonotype showed up many times. J is TRBJ1-2 and V is TRBV20-1; D uncertain. Deletions cut 1 base from V and 0 bases from J, with 9 bases between. This CDR3 has 14 amino acids. Germline V gene sequence: CDR1 DFQATT, CDR2 SNEGSKA (reference sequence). The DNA for the CDR3 is TGCAGTGCTAGAGGAAGAACAGCTAACTATGGCTACACCTTC. Protein sequence: CSARGRTANYGYTF.

CDR3 residues: CASSVERGAGGFPDTQYF. Written as DNA, the CDR3 is TGTGCCAGCAGCGTAGAAAGGGGAGCGGGGGGATTCCCAGATACGCAGTATTTT. This chain connects TRBV9 to TRBJ2-3; 9 nucleotides agree with TRBD2. The CDR3 contains 18 residues. CDR1 SGDLS and CDR2 YYNGEE come from the germline V gene. The V gene end was trimmed by 0 bases and the J gene end by 4 bases; junction bases not matched to a gene: 12.